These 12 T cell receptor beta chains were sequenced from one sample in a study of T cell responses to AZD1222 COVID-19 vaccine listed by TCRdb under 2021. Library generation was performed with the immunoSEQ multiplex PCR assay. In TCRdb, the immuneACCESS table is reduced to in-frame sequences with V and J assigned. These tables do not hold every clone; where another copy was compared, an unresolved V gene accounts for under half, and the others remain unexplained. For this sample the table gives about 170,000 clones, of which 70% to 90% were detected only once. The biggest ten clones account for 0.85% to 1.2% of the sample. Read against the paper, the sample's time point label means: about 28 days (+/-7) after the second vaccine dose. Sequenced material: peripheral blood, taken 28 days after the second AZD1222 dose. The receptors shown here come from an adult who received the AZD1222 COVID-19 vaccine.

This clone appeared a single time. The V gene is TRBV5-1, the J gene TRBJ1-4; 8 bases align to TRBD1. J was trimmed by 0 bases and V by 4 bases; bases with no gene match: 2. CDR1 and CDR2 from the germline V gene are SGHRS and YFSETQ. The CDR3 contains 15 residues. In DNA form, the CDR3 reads TGCGCCAGCAGCAAACAGGGGGCAACTAATGAAAAACTGTTTTTT. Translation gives CASSKQGATNEKLFF.

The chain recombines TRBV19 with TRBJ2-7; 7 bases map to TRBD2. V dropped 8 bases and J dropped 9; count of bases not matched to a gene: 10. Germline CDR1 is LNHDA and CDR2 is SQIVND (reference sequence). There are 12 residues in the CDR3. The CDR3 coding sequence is TGTGCCAGTGGCGGGGGAGGGTACACGCAGTACTTC. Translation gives CASGGGGYTQYF.

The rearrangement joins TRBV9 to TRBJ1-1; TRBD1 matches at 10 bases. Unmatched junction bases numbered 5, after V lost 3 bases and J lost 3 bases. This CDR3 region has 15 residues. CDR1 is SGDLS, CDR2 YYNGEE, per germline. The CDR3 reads CASSAGTGVDTEAFF. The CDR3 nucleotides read TGTGCCAGCAGCGCTGGGACAGGGGTCGACACTGAAGCTTTCTTT.

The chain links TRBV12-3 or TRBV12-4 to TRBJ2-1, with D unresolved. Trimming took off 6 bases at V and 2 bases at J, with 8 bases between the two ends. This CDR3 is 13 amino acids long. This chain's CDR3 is CASRDGTYNEQFF. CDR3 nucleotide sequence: TGTGCCAGCAGGGACGGAACCTACAATGAGCAGTTCTTC.

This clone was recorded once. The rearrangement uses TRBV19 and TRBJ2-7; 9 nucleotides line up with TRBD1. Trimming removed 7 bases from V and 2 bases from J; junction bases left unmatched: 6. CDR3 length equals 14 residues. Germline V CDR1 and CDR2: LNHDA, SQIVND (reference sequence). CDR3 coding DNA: TGTGCCAGTACCCCGGGACAGGGACCCTACGAGCAGTACTTC. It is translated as CASTPGQGPYEQYF.

In DNA, the CDR3 is TGTGCCAGCAGTGAAGCCCCTGAGCGTGAGCAGTTCTTC. Its protein is CASSEAPEREQFF. The chain is built from TRBV6-1 and TRBJ2-1, with D uncertain. This CDR3 has 13 residues. The germline V and J ends were trimmed by 0 bases and 9 bases, with 9 bases remaining between them. Per the germline V gene, CDR1 is MNHNS and CDR2 is SASEGT.

Here the CDR3 DNA reads TGTGCCAGCAGTGATTCTCGGTTGGGGAAGACGGAAGCTTTCTTT. Residues: CASSDSRLGKTEAFF. This chain links TRBV6-1 with TRBJ1-1; D not certain. This CDR3 has 15 residues. Germline V gene sequence: CDR1 MNHNS, CDR2 SASEGT. The V end lost 3 bases, the J end lost 8 bases, and 19 bases lay between the germline ends.

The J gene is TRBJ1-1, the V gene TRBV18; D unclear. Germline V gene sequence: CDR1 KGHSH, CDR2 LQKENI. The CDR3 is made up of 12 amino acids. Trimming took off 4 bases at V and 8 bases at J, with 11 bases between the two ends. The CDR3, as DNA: TGTGCCAGCTCACTCATAACAAGGGAAGCTTTCTTT. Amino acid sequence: CASSLITREAFF.

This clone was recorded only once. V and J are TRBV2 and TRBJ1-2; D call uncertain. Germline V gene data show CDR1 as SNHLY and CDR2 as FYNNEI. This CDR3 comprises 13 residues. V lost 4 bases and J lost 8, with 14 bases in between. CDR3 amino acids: CASSGQSLKGYTF. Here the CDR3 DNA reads TGTGCCAGCAGTGGTCAGTCCTTGAAGGGCTACACCTTC.

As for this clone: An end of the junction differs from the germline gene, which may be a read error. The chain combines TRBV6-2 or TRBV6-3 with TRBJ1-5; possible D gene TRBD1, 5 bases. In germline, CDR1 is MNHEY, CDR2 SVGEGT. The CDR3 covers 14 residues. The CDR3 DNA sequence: TGTGCCAGCAGCCGGGACCTAGAAAATCGGCCCCAGCATTTT. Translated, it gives CASSRDLENRPQHF.

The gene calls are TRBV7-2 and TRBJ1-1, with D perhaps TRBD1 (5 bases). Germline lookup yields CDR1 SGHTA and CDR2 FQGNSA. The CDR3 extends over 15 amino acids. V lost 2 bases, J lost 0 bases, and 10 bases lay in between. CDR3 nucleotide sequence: TGTGCCAGCAGCTTATTAGGGGTAATGAACACTGAAGCTTTCTTT. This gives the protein CASSLLGVMNTEAFF.

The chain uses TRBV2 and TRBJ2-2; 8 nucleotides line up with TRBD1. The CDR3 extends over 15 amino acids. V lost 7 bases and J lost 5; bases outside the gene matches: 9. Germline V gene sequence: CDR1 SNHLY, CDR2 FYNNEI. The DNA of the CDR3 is TGTGCCAGCACTTACAGGGGGGCCGGAACCGGGGAGCTGTTTTTT. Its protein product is CASTYRGAGTGELFF.